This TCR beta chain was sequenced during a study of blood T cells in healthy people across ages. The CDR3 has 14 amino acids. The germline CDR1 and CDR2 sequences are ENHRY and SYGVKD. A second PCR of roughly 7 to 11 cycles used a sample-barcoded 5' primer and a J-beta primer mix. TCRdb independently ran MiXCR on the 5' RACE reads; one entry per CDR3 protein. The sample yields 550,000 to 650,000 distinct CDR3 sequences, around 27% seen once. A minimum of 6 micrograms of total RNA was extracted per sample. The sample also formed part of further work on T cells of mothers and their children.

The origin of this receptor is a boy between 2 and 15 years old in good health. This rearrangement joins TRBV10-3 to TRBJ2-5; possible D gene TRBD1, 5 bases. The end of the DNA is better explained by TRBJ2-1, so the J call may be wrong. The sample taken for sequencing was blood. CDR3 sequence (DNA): TGTGCCATCAGTGAGTCCAGGGAATTGGATGAGCAGTTCTTC. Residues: CAISESRELDEQFF.